The clone carrying this TCR beta chain has just a few counts. Germline is not matched at one junction end, which may reflect a read error. This specimen belongs to a study of blood T cells in healthy people across ages. The use of a sample-barcoded 5' primer and a J-beta primer mix characterized a second PCR of about 6 to 12 cycles. TCRdb passed the 5' RACE reads through MiXCR, listing each CDR3 protein once. The sample lists about 1.6 million distinct CDR3 sequences; 34% were seen once. Per the germline V gene, CDR1 is MNHNY and CDR2 is SVGAGI (reference sequence). This CDR3 spans 12 amino acids. This chain joins TRBV6-6 and TRBJ2-5, with D perhaps matching TRBD2 (5 bases). With the DNA end fitting TRBJ2-7 better, the J assignment may be wrong. This clonotype was obtained from a woman aged 25 to 39 in good health. The source material was blood. CDR3 sequence: CAGSGMANEQYF. As DNA, the CDR3 is TGTGCCGGCAGCGGTATGGCGAACGAGCAGTACTTC.